These 8 T cell receptor beta chains came from one sample sequenced in a study of T cell changes during pregnancy in multiple sclerosis. Profiling relied on immunoSEQ multiplex PCR, and the TCRdb table lists in-frame clones only, not all of them. The data contain some 80,000 clones, approximately 94% of them singletons. Sequenced here: peripheral blood, sampled in the third trimester of pregnancy. These receptors were taken from a female donor with multiple sclerosis, enrolled in a pregnancy study.

The chain carries TRBV10-3 and TRBJ2-7; D uncertain. CDR3 length: 23 residues. V was cut by 0 bases and J by 6 bases, with 39 bases left in between. Germline V gene sequence: CDR1 ENHRY, CDR2 SYGVKD. The CDR3 reads CAISESTRIGSLMATTLGIEQYF. In nucleotides, the CDR3 is TGTGCCATCAGTGAGTCGACAAGGATAGGATCCCTTATGGCCACGACCTTAGGTATCGAGCAGTACTTC.

V usage is TRBV6-1 and J usage is TRBJ2-5, with 7 bases matching TRBD1. The CDR3 has 15 amino acids. The V and J ends lost 2 bases and 3 bases, in that order; junction bases with no gene match: 6. CDR1 MNHNS and CDR2 SASEGT come from the germline V gene. The CDR3 loop reads CASSEPTGQKETQYF. CDR3 nucleotide sequence: TGTGCCAGCAGTGAACCTACGGGACAGAAAGAGACCCAGTACTTC.

This chain joins TRBV7-2 and TRBJ1-2; D possibly corresponds to TRBD1 (5 bases). This CDR3 comprises 17 residues. Germline CDR1 is SGHTA and CDR2 is FQGNSA. V dropped 4 bases and J dropped 8 bases, with 26 bases sitting between them. As DNA, the CDR3 is TGTGCCAGCAGCTCGTGGGGGGGGACGGGGGTCGGAGGCGGCTACACCTTC. Translating gives CASSSWGGTGVGGGYTF.

This chain connects TRBV7-2 to TRBJ2-3; 10 nucleotides match TRBD1. The CDR3 is made up of 13 amino acids. The germline V gene has CDR1 SGHTA and CDR2 FQGNSA. The ends lost 4 bases at V and 13 bases at J; junction bases unmatched: 8. CDR3 sequence (DNA): TGTGCCAGCAGCTCCCCTCCCGGGACAGGGGAGTATTTT. Encoded protein: CASSSPPGTGEYF.

In regard to this clone: A junction boundary mismatches the germline segment, possibly from a read error. V gene TRBV7-3 combines with J gene TRBJ2-7; 15 nucleotides align to TRBD2. CDR1 is SGHTA and CDR2 is FQGTGA in the germline V gene. CDR3 size: 15 residues. Here the CDR3 reads CASSLDGTSGGSLDF. In nucleotides, the CDR3 is TGTGCCAGCAGCTTAGACGGGACTAGCGGGGGGTCTCTGGACTTC. The whole variable domain, remainder taken from reference TRBV7-3 and TRBJ2-7, is GAGVSQTPSNKVTEKGKYVELRCDPISGHTALYWYRQSLGQGPEFLIYFQGTGAADDSGLPNDRFFAVRPEGSVSTLKIQRTERGDSAVYLCASSLDGTSGGSLDFGPGTRLTVT.

In its sample, this clone was seen a few times. The chain recombines TRBV9 with TRBJ1-5; unclear D gene. V gave up 2 bases and J gave up 6 bases, with 12 bases separating them. Germline-derived CDR1 and CDR2 are SGDLS and YYNGEE. The CDR3 runs 14 residues. The CDR3 nucleotides read TGTGCCAGCAGCGTCCGGGGTCAAGGTCAGCCCCAGCATTTT. Protein: CASSVRGQGQPQHF.

J is TRBJ2-5 and V is TRBV6-5, with 7 bases identical to TRBD2. This CDR3 is 14 amino acids long. Germline trimming cut 6 bases from V and 2 bases from J; bases unmatched to any gene: 6. CDR1 and CDR2 (germline): MNHEY, SVGAGI. The CDR3 loop is CASRPPGLQETQYF. Written as DNA, the CDR3 is TGTGCCAGCAGACCTCCGGGACTACAAGAGACCCAGTACTTC.

The V call is TRBV14, the J call TRBJ2-7; 7 bases map to TRBD2. With V trimmed by 2 bases and J by 2 bases, 3 bases remained unmatched. The length of the CDR3 is 14 residues. Germline V lookup: CDR1 SGHDN, CDR2 FVKESK. CDR3 sequence (DNA): TGTGCCAGCAGCCAACGGGGGGTGACCTACGAGCAGTACTTC. As protein: CASSQRGVTYEQYF.